This T cell receptor beta chain comes out of a study of low-dose radiotherapy and immunotherapy resistance in tumors. As to time point: before trial treatment. The V gene's germline CDR1 is KGHSH and CDR2 LQKENI. The CDR3 loop spans 15 amino acids. V was clipped by 3 bases and J by 4 bases, with 15 bases between them. This clonotype was seen repeatedly, ten times or more. cDNA synthesis used a TRAV/TRBV-specific primer set for both chains. Both a constant-region primer and a V-primer adapter served to amplify TCRs across about 20 PCR cycles. TCRdb passed the reads through MiXCR, listing each CDR3 protein once. The data hold under 90,000 distinct CDR3 sequences, with about 18% observed a single time.

The chain carries TRBV18 and TRBJ1-2; D perhaps matches TRBD1 (6 bases). The sequences come from PBMCs, collected before treatment. The source is a male donor with prostate cancer. Here the CDR3 reads CASSPATGGFYGYTF. The CDR3, as DNA: TGTGCCAGCTCACCGGCGACAGGAGGATTCTATGGCTACACCTTC.